This T cell receptor (beta chain) derives from a study of cytomegalovirus exposure and HLA in healthy donors. Study overall: T cells numbering 150 million to 200 million yielded more than 100 million unique TCR beta sequences in an earlier analysis. Study conclusions and caveats: It was about 150 TCR beta chains that were listed as cytomegalovirus-associated. Fewer N-insertions than the roughly 670-donor mean were reportedly shown by an Asian-associated ancestry cluster in a later analysis. For presence/absence analyses, sequencing depth was assumed to be roughly uniform across donors.

60 Vbeta and 13 Jbeta primers were used in PCR. Libraries were prepared by immunoSEQ multiplex PCR; TCRdb keeps only in-frame clonotypes and omits some of them. The repertoire holds roughly 78,000 clones, with roughly 64% as singletons. On this clone itself: The antigen remains unidentified.

Trimming pared 5 bases from V and 9 bases from J, leaving 14 bases between. The CDR3 is made up of 13 amino acids. CDR1 is GTSNPN, CDR2 SVGIG, per germline (reference sequence). This TCR was recovered from a man aged 30 to 45 in good health and CMV-seropositive. The source material was PBMCs. The chain joins TRBV30 to TRBJ1-6; weak D call: TRBD1 (5 bases). CDR3: CAWAGGESSPLHF. The CDR3 DNA is TGTGCCTGGGCCGGGGGGGAGAGTTCACCCCTCCACTTT.